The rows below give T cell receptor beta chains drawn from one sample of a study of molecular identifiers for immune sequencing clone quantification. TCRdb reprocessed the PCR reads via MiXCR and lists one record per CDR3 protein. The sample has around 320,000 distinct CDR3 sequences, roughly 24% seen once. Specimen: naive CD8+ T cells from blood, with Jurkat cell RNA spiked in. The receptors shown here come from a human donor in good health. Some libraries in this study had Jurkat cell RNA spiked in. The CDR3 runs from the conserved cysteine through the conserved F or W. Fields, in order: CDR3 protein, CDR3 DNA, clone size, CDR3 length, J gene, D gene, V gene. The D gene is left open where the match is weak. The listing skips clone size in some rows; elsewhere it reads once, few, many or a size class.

CASQIASGPNTGELFF,TGTGCCAGCCAGATTGCTAGCGGACCGAACACCGGGGAGCTGTTTTTT,few,16,TRBJ2-2,TRBD2,TRBV25-1
CASSYTDRGEKLFF,TGTGCCAGCAGTTACACTGACAGGGGCGAAAAACTGTTTTTT,few,14,TRBJ1-4,TRBD1,TRBV6-5
CASRARGYNEQFF,TGTGCCAGCAGAGCGCGGGGTTACAATGAGCAGTTCTTC,many,13,TRBJ2-1,-,TRBV7-2
CASRNSRLSGANVLTF,TGTGCCAGCAGAAACTCGAGGCTATCTGGGGCCAACGTCCTGACTTTC,many,16,TRBJ2-6,-,TRBV28
CASSLYSVDDTDTQYF,TGTGCCAGCAGTTTATACTCAGTAGACGATACAGATACGCAGTATTTT,-,16,TRBJ2-3,-,TRBV27
CSASERGALLNTDTQYF,TGCAGTGCTAGTGAGCGGGGGGCCCTCCTAAACACAGATACGCAGTATTTT,-,17,TRBJ2-3,TRBD2,TRBV20-1
CAWRVMGEGRSHEQYF,TGTGCCTGGAGAGTAATGGGGGAGGGCCGGTCCCACGAGCAGTACTTC,-,16,TRBJ2-7,TRBD2,TRBV30
CASSLSGLAGVGLQETQYF,TGTGCCAGCAGTCTCTCAGGACTAGCGGGAGTCGGGCTCCAAGAGACCCAGTACTTC,few,19,TRBJ2-5,TRBD2,TRBV6-6
CASSLAIGDSYEQYF,TGTGCCAGCAGCTTAGCAATTGGGGACTCCTACGAGCAGTACTTC,-,15,TRBJ2-7,-,TRBV7-9
CASAQGTNTEAFF,TGTGCCAGCGCACAGGGGACGAACACTGAAGCTTTCTTT,few,13,TRBJ1-1,TRBD1,TRBV25-1
CASRPHDASNSPLHF,TGTGCCAGCCGTCCCCACGACGCCAGCAATTCACCCCTCCACTTT,-,15,TRBJ1-6,-,TRBV27
CAGSLAGEYTEAFF,TGTGCCGGCAGCTTAGCAGGGGAGTACACTGAAGCTTTCTTT,-,14,TRBJ1-1,-,TRBV7-9
CASNSQYRGFSTDTQYF,TGTGCCAGTAACTCTCAATACCGGGGTTTTAGCACAGATACGCAGTATTTT,-,17,TRBJ2-3,-,TRBV19
CSALGLATNTGELFF,TGCAGTGCTCTCGGACTAGCGACGAACACCGGGGAGCTGTTTTTT,-,15,TRBJ2-2,TRBD2,TRBV20-1
CASKGLTGQVFDGQYF,TGTGCCAGCAAGGGGCTTACGGGACAGGTATTTGATGGGCAGTACTTC,few,16,TRBJ2-7,TRBD1,TRBV25-1
CASSIKVIGSRSNTGELFF,TGTGCCAGTAGTATAAAGGTCATAGGGAGCAGATCGAACACCGGGGAGCTGTTTTTT,few,19,TRBJ2-2,-,TRBV19
CASSSRGDKETQYF,TGTGCCAGCAGTTCGCGGGGGGACAAAGAGACCCAGTACTTC,few,14,TRBJ2-5,TRBD2,TRBV12-3/TRBV12-4
CASSATGGSAKNIQYF,TGTGCCAGCAGCGCGACAGGGGGCTCAGCCAAAAACATTCAGTACTTC,many,16,TRBJ2-4,TRBD1,TRBV9
CAWSDGYEQYF,TGTGCCTGGAGTGACGGCTACGAGCAGTACTTC,many,11,TRBJ2-7,-,TRBV30
CASSLVPGTSDETQYF,TGTGCCAGCAGTTTAGTGCCCGGGACTAGCGATGAGACCCAGTACTTC,many,16,TRBJ2-5,TRBD2,TRBV12-3/TRBV12-4
CASSGPGELEQYF,TGTGCCAGTAGTGGCCCTGGGGAGTTGGAGCAGTACTTC,-,13,TRBJ2-7,-,TRBV19
CASRAGQSSNQPQHF,TGTGCCAGCAGGGCCGGACAGAGTAGCAATCAGCCCCAGCATTTT,many,15,TRBJ1-5,-,TRBV21-1
CASSLPGSLEQFF,TGCGCCAGCAGCCTCCCGGGGAGCCTTGAGCAGTTCTTC,-,13,TRBJ2-1,-,TRBV4-1
CASSDTGDPLNTEAFF,TGTGCCAGCTCAGACACAGGGGACCCCCTGAACACTGAAGCTTTCTTT,many,16,TRBJ1-1,TRBD1,TRBV18
CSVERAGGLDTQYF,TGCAGCGTTGAGAGGGCAGGGGGCTTAGATACGCAGTATTTT,many,14,TRBJ2-3,TRBD1,TRBV29-1
CASSLAGLEADTQYF,TGCGCCAGCAGCTTGGCCGGGCTGGAGGCGGATACGCAGTATTTT,-,15,TRBJ2-3,-,TRBV5-1
CASSRAGAFDEQFF,TGTGCCAGCAGTCGAGCGGGAGCTTTCGATGAGCAGTTCTTC,-,14,TRBJ2-1,TRBD2,TRBV12-3/TRBV12-4
CASSLVGQSSYEQYF,TGTGCCAGCAGCTTGGTTGGACAGTCCTCCTACGAGCAGTACTTC,-,15,TRBJ2-7,-,TRBV5-3
CSVVRPGASYEQYF,TGCAGCGTTGTTAGGCCAGGTGCCTCCTACGAGCAGTACTTC,few,14,TRBJ2-7,-,TRBV29-1
CASSLSASGNQETQYF,TGTGCCAGCAGCTTATCGGCTAGCGGTAACCAAGAGACCCAGTACTTC,-,16,TRBJ2-5,TRBD2,TRBV7-6
CASSIIAGGDTQYF,TGTGCCAGTAGTATTATAGCGGGAGGAGATACGCAGTATTTT,-,14,TRBJ2-3,TRBD2,TRBV19
CASSSGQGMNTEAFF,TGTGCCAGCAGCTCCGGACAGGGAATGAACACTGAAGCTTTCTTT,many,15,TRBJ1-1,TRBD1,TRBV7-9
CASSFNSGSPTYQYF,TGTGCCAGCAGTTTCAATAGCGGATCCCCCACCTACCAGTACTTC,-,15,TRBJ2-7,-,TRBV27
CASSGYSTGTEQYF,TGTGCCAGCAGTGGATATTCTACAGGGACCGAGCAGTACTTC,few,14,TRBJ2-7,-,TRBV6-1
CASSSPGTFRNSPSYEQYF,TGTGCCAGCAGCTCCCCCGGGACCTTCCGCAACTCGCCGTCCTACGAGCAGTACTTC,many,19,TRBJ2-7,-,TRBV28
CASSYGRRNTEAFF,TGTGCCAGCAGTTACGGCAGGCGGAACACTGAAGCTTTCTTT,many,14,TRBJ1-1,-,TRBV6-5
CASSLEVWLPQETQYF,TGTGCCAGCAGCTTAGAAGTTTGGCTACCACAAGAGACCCAGTACTTC,few,16,TRBJ2-5,-,TRBV11-2
CASSTTGFEADTQYF,TGTGCCAGCAGTACCACGGGATTCGAGGCAGATACGCAGTATTTT,many,15,TRBJ2-3,-,TRBV12-3/TRBV12-4
CASSGQGTHTDTQYF,TGCGCCAGCAGCGGACAGGGCACGCACACAGATACGCAGTATTTT,-,15,TRBJ2-3,TRBD1,TRBV4-3
CASSLGSGKNTEAFF,TGTGCCAGCAGCTTAGGTTCGGGGAAGAACACTGAAGCTTTCTTT,many,15,TRBJ1-1,-,TRBV7-9
CAISDGGTEAFF,TGTGCCATCAGTGATGGAGGCACTGAAGCTTTCTTT,few,12,TRBJ1-1,-,TRBV10-3
CASSSTGTENTGELFF,TGTGCCAGCAGCTCAACCGGGACGGAGAACACCGGGGAGCTGTTTTTT,many,16,TRBJ2-2,-,TRBV7-9
CATSREIDNQPQHF,TGTGCCACCAGCAGAGAAATTGATAATCAGCCCCAGCATTTT,many,14,TRBJ1-5,-,TRBV15
CASSSPPFDEQFF,TGTGCCAGCAGTTCCCCCCCCTTTGATGAGCAGTTCTTC,-,13,TRBJ2-1,-,TRBV28